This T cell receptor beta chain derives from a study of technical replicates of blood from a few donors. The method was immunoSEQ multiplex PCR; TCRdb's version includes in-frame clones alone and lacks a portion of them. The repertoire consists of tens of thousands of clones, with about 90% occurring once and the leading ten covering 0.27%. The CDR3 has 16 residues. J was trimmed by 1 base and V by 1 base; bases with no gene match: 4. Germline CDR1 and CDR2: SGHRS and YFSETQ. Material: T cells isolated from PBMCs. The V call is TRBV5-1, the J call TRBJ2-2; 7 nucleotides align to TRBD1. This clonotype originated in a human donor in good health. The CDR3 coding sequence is TGCGCCAGCAGCTTGAGGGGGCCCTTGAACACCGGGGAGCTGTTTTTT. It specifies CASSLRGPLNTGELFF.